Below are 28 T cell receptor beta chains sequenced from a single sample in a study of blood T cell repertoires in COVID-19. Measured with immunoSEQ multiplex PCR; TCRdb has only the in-frame clones, and not every one. Here the sample spans 97,000 or so clones, 87% being singletons. The material sequenced was peripheral blood. These receptors were obtained from a man aged 50-60 years with active COVID-19.

A single count supports this clone. The chain links TRBV6-5 to TRBJ1-4, with a possible D match to TRBD1 (5 bases). The length of the CDR3 is 14 residues. V was shortened by 6 bases and J by 1 base, with 9 bases between the two germline ends. Germline V CDR1 and CDR2: MNHEY, SVGAGI. The CDR3 DNA is TGTGCCAGCAGCATGGGGGGAACTAATGAAAAACTGTTTTTT. Translating gives CASSMGGTNEKLFF.

V is TRBV10-3 and J is TRBJ2-2, with D possibly being TRBD1 (6 bases). Trimming removed 4 bases at V and 7 bases at J, with 16 bases between. The CDR3 covers 15 residues. Germline assignment: CDR1 ENHRY and CDR2 SYGVKD. The CDR3: CAISGSIRGNGELFF. The CDR3 DNA follows: TGTGCCATCAGTGGCTCAATCAGGGGTAACGGGGAGCTGTTTTTT.

The table lists this clone with a count of one. The chain employs TRBV7-8 and TRBJ1-4; TRBD1 is a possible D gene (6 bases). Germline assignment: CDR1 SGHVS and CDR2 FQNEAQ. The CDR3 consists of 14 residues. V dropped 5 bases and J dropped 5 bases, with 12 bases sitting between them. CDR3 residues: CASSTDRGNEKLFF. In DNA form, the CDR3 reads TGTGCCAGCAGCACGGACAGAGGGAATGAAAAACTGTTTTTT. The complete variable domain, with remaining parts taken from reference TRBV7-8 and TRBJ1-4, reads GAGVSQSPRYKVAKRGQDVALRCDPISGHVSLFWYQQALGQGPEFLTYFQNEAQLDKSGLPSDRFFAERPEGSVSTLKIQRTQQEDSAVYLCASSTDRGNEKLFFGSGTQLSVL.

The chain has TRBV11-2 and TRBJ2-3, with D unresolved. There are 15 residues in the CDR3. Per the germline V gene, CDR1 is SGHAT and CDR2 is FQNNGV. V gave up 0 bases and J gave up 4 bases, with 11 bases separating them. CDR3 loop: CASSLEGHGPDTQYF. The CDR3 DNA reads TGTGCCAGCAGCTTAGAGGGCCATGGGCCAGATACGCAGTATTTT.

J is TRBJ2-5 and V is TRBV7-6; the D gene is possibly TRBD2 (6 bases). Germline V CDR1 and CDR2: SGHVS, FNYEAQ. V was trimmed by 5 bases and J by 0 bases, leaving 10 bases between them. The CDR3 has 14 residues. The CDR3 DNA is TGTGCCAGCAGCGCGGGACTGAACCAAGAGACCCAGTACTTC. Its protein is CASSAGLNQETQYF.

The CDR3 DNA is TGTGCCAGCAGCTACCCAAAGGAGTTAGGACAGTACTTC. It specifies CASSYPKELGQYF. The chain carries TRBV7-9 and TRBJ2-5, with D unclear. CDR1 and CDR2 (germline): SEHNR, FQNEAQ (reference sequence). The V and J ends lost 4 bases and 11 bases respectively, with 17 bases between them. CDR3 length: 13 amino acids.

The rearrangement uses TRBV7-2 and TRBJ1-2; 7 nucleotides line up with TRBD1. The CDR3 extends over 15 amino acids. Germline-derived CDR1 and CDR2 are SGHTA and FQGNSA. The junction had 11 bases not matched to a gene; V was cut back by 6 bases and J by 4 bases. CDR3 loop: CASRPTGTVAYGYTF. DNA for the CDR3: TGTGCCAGCAGACCAACCGGGACAGTCGCCTATGGCTACACCTTC.

In DNA form, the CDR3 reads TGTGCCAGCAGCCAAGTCGGACTGACGAACACCGGGGAGCTGTTTTTT. It yields the protein CASSQVGLTNTGELFF. The V and J genes are TRBV3-1 (or the pseudogene TRBV3-2) and TRBJ2-2; possibly TRBD2 for D (5 bases). This CDR3 comprises 16 residues. Germline loops: CDR1 LGHDT, CDR2 YNNKEL (reference sequence). Deletions cut 1 base from V and 0 bases from J, with 9 bases between.

This sequence joins TRBV28 and TRBJ1-2; the D is unclear. Germline values: CDR1 MDHEN, CDR2 SYDVKM. V lost 4 bases, J lost 5 bases, and 11 bases lay in between. The CDR3 runs to 13 residues. DNA of the CDR3: TGTGCCAGCAGTTCTCCTGAACTGTATGGCTACACCTTC. Translation gives CASSSPELYGYTF.

CDR3 sequence reads: CASRSTGNTEAFF. The CDR3 region has the DNA TGTGCCAGCAGGTCCACAGGGAACACTGAAGCTTTCTTT. V and J are TRBV12-3 or TRBV12-4 and TRBJ1-1, with D perhaps matching TRBD1 (5 bases). This CDR3 comprises 13 residues. V was pared by 6 bases and J by 1 base, with 9 bases between.

The chain employs TRBV7-2 and TRBJ1-1; the D gene is possibly TRBD1 (6 bases). This CDR3 is built from 15 residues. Germline V CDR1 and CDR2: SGHTA, FQGNSA. The V gene lost 4 bases and the J gene lost 4 bases, with 16 bases spanning the gap. CDR3 nucleotides: TGTGCCAGCAGCTCTCAGCCAGGACAGTTCACTGAAGCTTTCTTT. It is translated as CASSSQPGQFTEAFF.

J is TRBJ2-3 and V is TRBV9; D is perhaps TRBD2 (6 bases). V dropped 3 bases and J dropped 7 bases, with 9 bases sitting between them. CDR1 and CDR2 (germline): SGDLS, YYNGEE. CDR3 length: 12 residues. CDR3 amino acids: CASSEGLNTQYF. CDR3 nucleotides: TGTGCCAGCAGCGAGGGACTTAATACGCAGTATTTT.

The chain uses TRBV5-8 and TRBJ2-3, with 9 bases aligning to TRBD2. Germline values: CDR1 SGHTS, CDR2 YDEGEE. CDR3 length equals 16 residues. V gave up 0 bases and J gave up 3 bases; unmatched junction bases: 5. The CDR3 here is CASSLGGGAWTDTQYF. The CDR3 nucleotides read TGTGCCAGCAGCTTGGGCGGGGGGGCCTGGACAGATACGCAGTATTTT.

The chain recombines TRBV7-2 with TRBJ2-2, with 8 bases that match TRBD2. This CDR3 has 15 amino acids. Trimming removed 5 bases from V and 1 base from J; junction bases left unmatched: 3. Germline V gives CDR1 SGHTA, CDR2 FQGNSA. In DNA form, the CDR3 reads TGTGCCAGCAGCCCGGGGGGGTGGAACACCGGGGAGCTGTTTTTT. This sequence encodes CASSPGGWNTGELFF.

The DNA for the CDR3 is TGTGCCAGCTCGTCGGGACAGGGCATTTGGACCGGGGAGCTGTTTTTT. Encoded protein: CASSSGQGIWTGELFF. The chain joins TRBV18 to TRBJ2-2; 9 positions match TRBD1. Losses at the gene ends were 6 bases for V and 5 bases for J; bases not matched to a gene: 10. The CDR3 runs 16 residues. Germline CDR1 reads KGHSH; CDR2 reads LQKENI.

The gene calls are TRBV12-3 or TRBV12-4 and TRBJ1-6, with 8 bases lining up with TRBD1. The CDR3 spans 13 residues. V was clipped by 7 bases and J by 10 bases; unmatched bases: 6. DNA of the CDR3: TGTGCCAGCAATGGGGACAGGAACTCACCCCTCCACTTT. This translates into CASNGDRNSPLHF.

The chain joins TRBV5-1 to TRBJ2-7, with D possibly matching TRBD2 (6 bases). With 0 bases removed from V and 7 bases from J, the gap between germline ends came to 8 bases. There are 12 residues in the CDR3. Germline lookup yields CDR1 SGHRS and CDR2 YFSETQ. CDR3 sequence reads: CASSLVAGEQYF. DNA for the CDR3: TGCGCCAGCAGCTTGGTTGCGGGGGAGCAGTACTTC.

Regarding this clone: The same CDR3 also results from other DNA sequences found in this sample. This chain joins TRBV5-1 and TRBJ2-5; D remains unclear. In germline, CDR1 is SGHRS, CDR2 YFSETQ. The CDR3 is 14 amino acids. The V end was cut by 0 bases, the J end by 1 base, with 7 bases between. CDR3 amino acids: CASSLGTSQETQYF. The CDR3 nucleotides read TGCGCCAGCAGCTTGGGCACATCCCAAGAGACCCAGTACTTC. Complete variable domain (other parts from reference TRBV5-1 and TRBJ2-5): KAGVTQTPRYLIKTRGQQVTLSCSPISGHRSVSWYQQTPGQGLQFLFEYFSETQRNKGNFPGRFSGRQFSNSRSEMNVSTLELGDSALYLCASSLGTSQETQYFGPGTRLLVL.

The chain joins TRBV9 to TRBJ1-2, with 9 nucleotides matching TRBD1. V trimming: 0 bases; J trimming: 6 bases; junction bases outside the gene matches: 12. This CDR3 is 17 amino acids long. CDR1 and CDR2 from the germline V gene are SGDLS and YYNGEE. CDR3 protein: CASSVAPRTGESNGYTF. CDR3 bases: TGTGCCAGCAGCGTAGCCCCGAGGACAGGGGAGAGTAATGGCTACACCTTC. Supplemented by reference TRBV9 and TRBJ1-2, the full variable domain reads DSGVTQTPKHLITATGQRVTLRCSPRSGDLSVYWYQQSLDQGLQFLIQYYNGEERAKGNILERFSAQQFPDLHSELNLSSLELGDSALYFCASSVAPRTGESNGYTFGSGTRLTVV.

The rearrangement links TRBV4-1 to TRBJ2-5; 8 nucleotides agree with TRBD1. This CDR3 has 16 amino acids. The germline gives CDR1 MGHRA, CDR2 YSYEKL. Trimming removed 1 base from V and 3 bases from J; junction bases left unmatched: 7. CDR3 sequence: CASSQGQGRIEETQYF. For the CDR3, the DNA is TGCGCCAGCAGCCAAGGACAGGGGCGAATAGAAGAGACCCAGTACTTC.

This clone came up a few times. This chain connects TRBV6-5 to TRBJ1-6; possibly TRBD1 for D (5 bases). Germline V gene sequence: CDR1 MNHEY, CDR2 SVGAGI. This CDR3 comprises 15 residues. V was cut by 5 bases and J by 7 bases, with 15 bases left in between. The DNA for the CDR3 is TGTGCCAGCAGTCCGAACAGGTTGCAAAATTCACCCCTCCACTTT. Translated, it gives CASSPNRLQNSPLHF.

The V and J genes are TRBV6-5 and TRBJ2-7, with 13 nucleotides matching TRBD2. Germline CDR1 MNHEY, CDR2 SVGAGI. With V trimmed by 5 bases and J by 9 bases, 7 bases remained unmatched. CDR3 length: 14 amino acids. The CDR3 coding sequence is TGTGCCAGCAGTAGTACTAGCGGGGGGGCCGGGCAGTACTTC. Encoded protein: CASSSTSGGAGQYF.

The chain has TRBV3-1 (or the pseudogene TRBV3-2) and TRBJ1-6; D is perhaps TRBD1 (5 bases). Trimming removed 4 bases at V and 4 bases at J, with 17 bases between. Germline CDR1 reads LGHDT; CDR2 reads YNNKEL (reference sequence). The CDR3 has 17 residues. CDR3 sequence (DNA): TGTGCCAGCAGCCCCAACCGACCGGGACTGTATAATTCACCCCTCCACTTT. It translates to CASSPNRPGLYNSPLHF.

This chain links TRBV10-3 with TRBJ2-7; 8 positions match TRBD1. Germline V gene sequence: CDR1 ENHRY, CDR2 SYGVKD. The CDR3 is made up of 14 amino acids. Trimming cost V 2 bases and J 3 bases; bases outside gene matches: 3. The CDR3 nucleotides read TGTGCCATCAGTGAGCGGACAGGGAGCTACGAGCAGTACTTC. This sequence encodes CAISERTGSYEQYF.

This chain uses TRBV27 with TRBJ2-2; TRBD1 aligns across 10 bases. The germline CDR1 and CDR2 sequences are MNHEY and SMNVEV (reference sequence). The CDR3 is 17 residues long. The trim removed 3 bases at V and 2 bases at J, leaving 6 bases unmatched. The CDR3: CASSFRQGARNTGELFF. DNA for the CDR3: TGTGCCAGCAGTTTCCGACAGGGGGCGCGTAACACCGGGGAGCTGTTTTTT.

This chain joins TRBV12-5 and TRBJ2-7; 9 bases line up with TRBD1. The CDR3 loop spans 16 amino acids. The germline V gene has CDR1 LGHNT and CDR2 FRNRAP. J gave up 7 bases and V 0 bases, and 10 bases lay outside the gene matches. The CDR3 here is CASGLVLGQGRSEQYF. The CDR3 coding sequence is TGTGCTAGTGGTTTGGTCCTGGGACAGGGAAGGAGTGAGCAGTACTTC.

V usage is TRBV7-2 and J usage is TRBJ1-5; 10 positions match TRBD1. This CDR3 spans 18 amino acids. The V segment lost 0 bases and the J segment 0 bases; nucleotides outside the gene matches: 5. Germline V gives CDR1 SGHTA, CDR2 FQGNSA. The CDR3 sequence: CASSLAGDRGHSNQPQHF. CDR3 DNA sequence: TGTGCCAGCAGCTTAGCGGGGGACAGGGGACATAGCAATCAGCCCCAGCATTTT.

The V call is TRBV27, the J call TRBJ1-1; tentatively, D is TRBD1 (6 bases). Trimming stripped 6 bases from V and 2 bases from J, with 13 bases between. The CDR3 contains 14 residues. CDR1 is MNHEY, CDR2 SMNVEV, per germline (reference sequence). CDR3 protein: CASSPTGLNTEAFF. The CDR3 nucleotides read TGTGCCAGCAGCCCGACAGGATTAAACACTGAAGCTTTCTTT.